This TCR beta chain comes out of a study of cytomegalovirus exposure and HLA in healthy donors. Broader study findings: Per a later analysis, HLA-associated TCR beta chains showed more clonal expansion than other, equally common TCR beta chains.

Remarks on this clone: Its cognate antigen is unknown.

This CDR3 spans 16 amino acids. PCR primers comprised 60 Vbeta and 13 Jbeta primers. This table comes from immunoSEQ multiplex PCR, and its TCRdb copy is limited to in-frame clones, with some not included. The sample contains 150,000 to 200,000 clones, nearly 80% of which appear only once. The sample consisted of PBMCs. This TCR was sampled from a woman in her forties or fifties in good health and CMV-seropositive. J is TRBJ2-7 and V is TRBV21-1; TRBD1, the table's D call, lacks a check against the DNA. TRBV21-1 is listed as a pseudogene. This chain's CDR3 is CASSKARQGLTYEQYF. The CDR3 DNA is TGTGCCAGCAGCAAGGCAAGACAGGGGTTAACCTACGAGCAGTACTTC.